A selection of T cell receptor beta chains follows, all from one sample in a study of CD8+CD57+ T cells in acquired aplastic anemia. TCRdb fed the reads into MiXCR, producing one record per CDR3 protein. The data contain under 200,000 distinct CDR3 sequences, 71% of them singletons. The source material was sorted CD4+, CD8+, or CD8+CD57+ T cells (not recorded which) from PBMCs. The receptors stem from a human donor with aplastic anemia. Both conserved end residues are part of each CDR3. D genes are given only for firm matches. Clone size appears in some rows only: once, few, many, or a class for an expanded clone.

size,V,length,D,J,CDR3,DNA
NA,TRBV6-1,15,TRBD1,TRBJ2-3,CASSESGQGTDTQYF,TGTGCCAGCAGTGAAAGTGGACAGGGAACAGATACGCAGTATTTT
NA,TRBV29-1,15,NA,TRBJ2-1,CSVVDRGPTYNEQFF,TGCAGCGTTGTGGACCGGGGGCCAACCTACAATGAGCAGTTCTTC
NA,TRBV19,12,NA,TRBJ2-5,CASSSREETQYF,TGTGCCAGTAGTAGTAGGGAAGAGACCCAGTACTTC
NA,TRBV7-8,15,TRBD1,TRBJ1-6,CASSQGDRKNSPLHF,TGTGCCAGCAGCCAAGGGGACAGGAAGAATTCACCCCTCCACTTT
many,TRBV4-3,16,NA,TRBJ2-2,CASSQRGDLNTGELFF,TGCGCCAGCAGCCAGAGGGGGGACCTGAACACCGGGGAGCTGTTTTTT
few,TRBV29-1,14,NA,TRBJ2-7,CSVMGQAIPREQYF,TGCAGCGTCATGGGGCAAGCTATACCGAGAGAGCAGTACTTC
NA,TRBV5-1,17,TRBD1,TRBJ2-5,CASSKGQGEHRNQPQYF,TGCGCCAGCAGCAAAGGACAGGGTGAACATCGGAATCAGCCCCAGTACTTC
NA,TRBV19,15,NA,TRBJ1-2,CASLGTESDYYGYTF,TGTGCCAGTTTAGGGACGGAGAGTGATTACTATGGCTACACCTTC
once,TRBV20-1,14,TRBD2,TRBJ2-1,CSARAGGGYNEQFF,TGCAGTGCCAGAGCGGGAGGGGGCTACAATGAGCAGTTCTTC
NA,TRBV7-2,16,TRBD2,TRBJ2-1,CASSLAPTSGVHEQFF,TGTGCCAGCAGCTTAGCTCCTACTAGCGGTGTCCATGAGCAGTTCTTC
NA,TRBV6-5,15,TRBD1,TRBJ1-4,CASSYFRTGKGKLFF,TGTGCCAGCAGTTACTTTAGGACAGGGAAGGGAAAACTGTTTTTT
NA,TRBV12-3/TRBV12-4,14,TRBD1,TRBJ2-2,CASSRTGLTGELFF,TGTGCCAGCAGTAGGACAGGGTTAACCGGGGAGCTGTTTTTT
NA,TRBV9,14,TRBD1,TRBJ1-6,CASSVGQGESPLHF,TGTGCCAGCAGCGTAGGACAGGGGGAATCACCCCTCCACTTT
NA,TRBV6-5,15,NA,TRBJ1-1,CASSYSIQDSTEAFF,TGTGCCAGCAGTTACTCCATACAGGACAGCACTGAAGCTTTCTTT
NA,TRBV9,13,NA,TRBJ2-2,CASSDRTLGELFF,TGTGCCAGCAGCGACCGGACACTCGGGGAGCTGTTTTTT
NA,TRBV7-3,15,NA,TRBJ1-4,CASSSRPTTNEKLFF,TGTGCCAGCAGCTCCCGCCCGACAACTAATGAAAAACTGTTTTTT
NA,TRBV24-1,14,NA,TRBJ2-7,CATSDGTLSYEQYF,TGTGCCACCAGTGACGGCACTCTCTCCTACGAGCAGTACTTC
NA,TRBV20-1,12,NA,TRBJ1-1,CSAGGVNTEAFF,TGCAGTGCTGGAGGGGTAAACACTGAAGCTTTCTTT
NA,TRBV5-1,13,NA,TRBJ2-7,CASSLPGAYEQYF,TGCGCCAGCAGCCTCCCTGGGGCCTACGAGCAGTACTTC
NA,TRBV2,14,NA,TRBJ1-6,CASSDRGRDSPLHF,TGTGCCAGCAGTGATAGGGGTCGGGATTCACCCCTCCACTTT
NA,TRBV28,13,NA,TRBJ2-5,CASSIQGEETQYF,TGTGCCAGCAGTATACAGGGTGAAGAGACCCAGTACTTC
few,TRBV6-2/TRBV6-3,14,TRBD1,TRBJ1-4,CASSRDSENEKLFF,TGTGCCAGCAGTAGGGACAGCGAAAATGAAAAACTGTTTTTT
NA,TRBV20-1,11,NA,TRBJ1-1,CSARKNTEAFF,TGCAGTGCTAGAAAGAACACTGAAGCTTTCTTT
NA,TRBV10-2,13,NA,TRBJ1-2,CASSERQSYGYTF,TGCGCCAGCAGCGAAAGACAGTCCTATGGCTACACCTTC
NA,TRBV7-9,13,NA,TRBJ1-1,CASSLVTGAEAFF,TGTGCCAGCAGCTTAGTAACGGGCGCTGAAGCTTTCTTT
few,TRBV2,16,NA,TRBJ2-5,CASRTGRASSQETQYF,TGTGCCAGCAGAACCGGACGGGCTAGCTCTCAAGAGACCCAGTACTTC
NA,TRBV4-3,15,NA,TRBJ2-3,CASSPRKGDTDTQYF,TGCGCCAGCAGCCCACGTAAGGGCGACACAGATACGCAGTATTTT
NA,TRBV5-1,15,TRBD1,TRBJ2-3,CASSLQGAGTDTQYF,TGCGCCAGCAGCTTGCAGGGGGCTGGGACAGATACGCAGTATTTT
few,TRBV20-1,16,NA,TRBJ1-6,CSARDLGQTYNSPLHF,TGCAGTGCTAGAGATCTGGGGCAGACTTATAATTCACCCCTCCACTTT
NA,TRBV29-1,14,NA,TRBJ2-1,CSVAQESSYNEQFF,TGCAGCGTTGCACAAGAGAGCTCCTACAATGAGCAGTTCTTC
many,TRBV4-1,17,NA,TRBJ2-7,CASSQDSSGLYPYEQYF,TGCGCCAGCAGCCAAGATTCCAGCGGGCTCTATCCCTACGAGCAGTACTTC
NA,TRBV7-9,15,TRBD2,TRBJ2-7,CASSSSGGGIDEQYF,TGTGCCAGCAGCTCGTCGGGGGGGGGGATCGACGAGCAGTACTTC
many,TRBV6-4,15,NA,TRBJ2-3,CASSDSIDNTDTQYF,TGTGCCAGCAGTGACTCGATCGACAACACAGATACGCAGTATTTT
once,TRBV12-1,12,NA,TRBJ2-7,CASRELGREQYF,TGTGCCAGCAGGGAGCTAGGACGCGAGCAGTACTTC
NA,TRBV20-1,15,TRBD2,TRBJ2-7,CSAPKREGLKDEQYF,TGCAGTGCTCCCAAGCGGGAGGGCCTAAAGGACGAGCAGTACTTC
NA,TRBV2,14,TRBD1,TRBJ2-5,CASSPRTGIETQYF,TGTGCCAGCAGTCCAAGGACAGGCATAGAGACCCAGTACTTC
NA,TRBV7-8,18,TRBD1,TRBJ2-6,CASSLGYRGLLGANVLTF,TGTGCCAGCAGCTTAGGATACAGGGGGTTGCTCGGGGCCAACGTCCTGACTTTC
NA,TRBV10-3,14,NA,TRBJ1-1,CAIRSRTSEGKAFF,TGTGCCATCAGATCTCGGACAAGCGAGGGGAAAGCTTTCTTT
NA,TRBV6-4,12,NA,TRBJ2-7,CASSDGLGEQYF,TGTGCCAGCAGTGACGGGTTGGGGGAGCAGTACTTC
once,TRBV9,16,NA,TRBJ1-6,CASNPSGGPRNSPLHF,TGTGCCAGCAACCCTAGCGGGGGGCCGCGCAATTCACCCCTCCACTTT